This T cell receptor (beta chain) was recorded in a study of metastatic and nonmetastatic thyroid tumors. TCRdb re-processed the PCR reads through MiXCR. Of under 20,000 clones in the sample, approximately 16% were seen once. The CDR3 is 16 amino acids. Germline assignment: CDR1 LNHNV and CDR2 YYDKDF (reference sequence). There were no patients who had received any treatment before thyroid surgery. Turning to this clone: Its ends do not fully match the called genes, so a read error is possible.

The receptor was derived from a male donor with papillary thyroid cancer or a benign thyroid nodule (not recorded which). Some clones in this sample may be carry-over from other donors' samples. Sequencing was done on a sample of blood. V gene TRBV15 combines with J gene TRBJ2-1; 12 nucleotides line up with TRBD1. The CDR3: CATSKDGDRGLSEKFF. The CDR3, as DNA: TGTGCCACCAGCAAAGACGGGGACAGGGGGCTGAGTGAGAAGTTCTTC.